The 8 T cell receptor beta chains below come from one sample, sequenced in a study of cytomegalovirus exposure and HLA in healthy donors. The PCR made use of 60 Vbeta and 13 Jbeta primers. Profiled with immunoSEQ multiplex PCR; TCRdb holds only in-frame clones, not every one. The table lists about 180,000 clones, about three quarters of them singletons. The sequencing sample was made of PBMCs. These receptors were collected from a young man in good health and CMV-seronegative.

As for this clone: Sequence at one end of the junction differs from germline and may be a read error. This chain links TRBV7-9 with TRBJ1-1, with TRBD1 matching 7 bases. Germline lookup yields CDR1 SEHNR and CDR2 FQNEAQ (reference sequence). The CDR3 spans 15 residues. In nucleotides, the CDR3 is TGTTCCAGCAGCACCCGACAGGGTCGAGGAACTGAAGCTTTCTTT. Its protein is CSSSTRQGRGTEAFF. Variable domain in full (rest from reference TRBV7-9 and TRBJ1-1): DTGVSQNPRHKITKRGQNVTFRCDPISEHNRLYWYRQTLGQGPEFLTYFQNEAQLEKSRLLSDRFSAERPKGSFSTLEIQRTEQGDSAMYLCSSSTRQGRGTEAFFGQGTRLTVV.

The chain is built from TRBV5-6 and TRBJ1-5; TRBD1 matches 10 bases. This CDR3 region has 16 residues. Looked up from germline, CDR1 is SGHDT and CDR2 is YYEEEE. V lost 4 bases, J lost 3 bases, and 7 bases stayed unmatched. The CDR3 protein is CASSGTGTGANQPQHF. DNA of the CDR3: TGTGCCAGCAGCGGGACCGGGACAGGGGCCAATCAGCCCCAGCATTTT.

This clone was detected once. V is TRBV7-2 and J is TRBJ2-5; 7 bases line up with TRBD1. Judging by the DNA end, TRBJ2-7 fits better; the J call may be wrong. CDR1 is SGHTA, CDR2 FQGNSA, per germline. The CDR3 covers 15 residues. DNA for the CDR3: TGTGCCAGCAGCTATATTAAGGGGGCCGGTAGCGAGCAGTACTTC. Encoded protein: CASSYIKGAGSEQYF.

The V gene is TRBV4-2, the J gene TRBJ2-5, with D possibly matching TRBD1 (5 bases). The CDR3 extends over 14 amino acids. The V gene lost 4 bases and the J gene lost 5 bases, with 14 bases spanning the gap. Germline assignment: CDR1 LGHNA and CDR2 YNFKEQ. CDR3 nucleotide sequence: TGTGCCAGCAGCCCATTTCTGGGGCGGGAGACCCAGTACTTC. Amino acid sequence: CASSPFLGRETQYF.

The chain links TRBV28 to TRBJ1-4; tentative D call: TRBD1 (6 bases). The CDR3 is 13 residues long. With 6 bases removed from V and 8 bases from J, the gap between germline ends came to 13 bases. CDR1 is MDHEN, CDR2 SYDVKM, per germline. The CDR3 DNA reads TGTGCCAGCAGCCCATTAACAGGGGAAAAACTGTTTTTT. Amino acids: CASSPLTGEKLFF.

The chain links TRBV19 to TRBJ1-1, with D perhaps TRBD1 (6 bases). The CDR3 extends over 15 amino acids. V lost 4 bases and J 4 bases, leaving 16 bases between the germline ends. The germline V gene has CDR1 LNHDA and CDR2 SQIVND (reference sequence). CDR3 region: CASSRPGDISTEAFF. The CDR3 region has the DNA TGTGCCAGTAGTAGACCAGGGGATATTAGCACTGAAGCTTTCTTT.

This clone was seen a handful of times. The V call is TRBV7-2, the J call TRBJ2-7, with 12 nucleotides matching TRBD1. Germline CDR1 reads SGHTA; CDR2 reads FQGNSA. V lost 2 bases to trimming and J lost 6 bases; unmatched junction nucleotides: 5. The CDR3 has 15 residues. The CDR3 reads CASSLRGQGASEQYF. DNA for the CDR3: TGTGCCAGCAGCTTAAGGGGACAGGGGGCGTCCGAGCAGTACTTC.

The rearrangement uses TRBV2 and TRBJ2-7, with 9 bases fitting TRBD1. Unmatched junction bases numbered 2, after V lost 5 bases and J lost 3 bases. The CDR3 loop spans 13 amino acids. Germline V gene data show CDR1 as SNHLY and CDR2 as FYNNEI. The CDR3 sequence is CASSRQGGYEQYF. CDR3 sequence (DNA): TGTGCCAGCAGTCGACAGGGGGGCTACGAGCAGTACTTC.